This passage covers 24 T cell receptor beta chains from one sample sequenced in a study of response to subunit inactivated influenza vaccine. MiXCR was run by TCRdb on the RT-PCR reads, yielding one entry per CDR3 protein. The data show about 780,000 distinct CDR3 sequences, around 20% seen once. The sample in question was PBMCs from blood, obtained about 5 days after vaccination. The receptors stem from a man aged 45-65 years who received an inactivated influenza vaccine.

This clonotype showed up just a few times. The chain is built from TRBV5-1 and TRBJ2-1, with 12 bases fitting TRBD2. Trimming took 4 bases from V and 4 from J; bases not matched to a gene: 6. Germline lookup yields CDR1 SGHRS and CDR2 YFSETQ. This CDR3 spans 16 amino acids. The CDR3 coding sequence is TGCGCCAGCAGCCGATCTAGCGGGGGGGTGTACAATGAGCAGTTCTTC. Protein: CASSRSSGGVYNEQFF. Full variable domain (outside the CDR3, taken from reference TRBV5-1 and TRBJ2-1): KAGVTQTPRYLIKTRGQQVTLSCSPISGHRSVSWYQQTPGQGLQFLFEYFSETQRNKGNFPGRFSGRQFSNSRSEMNVSTLELGDSALYLCASSRSSGGVYNEQFFGPGTRLTVL.

The rearrangement joins TRBV4-3 to TRBJ2-6; D not resolved. V gave up 1 base and J gave up 2 bases, with 9 bases separating them. The CDR3 totals 16 residues. CDR1 and CDR2 from the germline V gene are LGHNA and YSLEER. CDR3 in amino acids: CASSQASTPGANVLTF. The CDR3 DNA reads as TGCGCCAGCAGCCAAGCTTCGACACCTGGGGCCAACGTCCTGACTTTC.

The CDR3 DNA reads as TGTGCCAGCAGCGTAGCGCTTGGCGGGAGGATTGCAGAGACCCAGTACTTC. It is translated as CASSVALGGRIAETQYF. The V and J genes are TRBV9 and TRBJ2-5; 8 nucleotides match TRBD2. This CDR3 is built from 17 residues. J was trimmed by 4 bases and V by 0 bases; bases with no gene match: 11. Germline values: CDR1 SGDLS, CDR2 YYNGEE.

Ten or more counts support this clonotype. The gene calls are TRBV10-3 and TRBJ1-1, with a possible D match to TRBD1 (6 bases). Germline loops: CDR1 ENHRY, CDR2 SYGVKD. The CDR3 runs 14 residues. V lost 3 bases and J lost 5, with 13 bases in between. CDR3 sequence (DNA): TGTGCCATCAGTGACATACGACAGGCTACTGAAGCTTTCTTT. Amino acid sequence: CAISDIRQATEAFF.

This clonotype was seen a few times. V usage is TRBV5-1 and J usage is TRBJ2-7, with TRBD2 as a possible D gene (6 bases). The germline gives CDR1 SGHRS, CDR2 YFSETQ. The CDR3 extends over 14 amino acids. V was trimmed by 3 bases and J by 1 base, leaving 11 bases between them. The CDR3 loop is CASSYLSGSYEQYF. The CDR3 DNA is TGCGCCAGCAGCTACCTTAGCGGATCCTACGAGCAGTACTTC.

This clonotype was seen ten or more times. The chain uses TRBV12-3 or TRBV12-4 and TRBJ2-1, with TRBD1 identical over 8 bases. The CDR3 totals 13 residues. Trimming took 6 bases from V and 9 from J; bases not matched to a gene: 7. In DNA form, the CDR3 reads TGTGCCAGCAGGCAGGGGGCGGTTGGTGAGCAGTTCTTC. This encodes CASRQGAVGEQFF.

This clonotype appeared many times. The V call is TRBV20-1, the J call TRBJ2-3; D may correspond to TRBD1 or TRBD2 (5 bases each). V lost 7 bases, J lost 3 bases, and 20 bases lay in between. The germline V gene encodes CDR1 DFQATT and CDR2 SNEGSKA (reference sequence). This CDR3 is 15 amino acids long. The CDR3 reads CSGIGSGTGTDTQYF. DNA for the CDR3: TGCAGTGGAATCGGATCAGGGACGGGTACAGATACGCAGTATTTT.

This clonotype was recorded a few times. The V call is TRBV6-5, the J call TRBJ2-7; TRBD2 agrees at 8 bases. Germline assignment: CDR1 MNHEY and CDR2 SVGAGI. V dropped 0 bases and J dropped 4; count of bases not matched to a gene: 2. CDR3 length: 14 amino acids. The CDR3 spells CASSYSPGGYEQYF. The CDR3 DNA follows: TGTGCCAGCAGTTACTCGCCGGGAGGGTACGAGCAGTACTTC.

The V and J genes are TRBV20-1 and TRBJ2-2, with D possibly matching TRBD2 (7 bases). V was cut by 5 bases and J by 5 bases, with 15 bases left in between. The CDR3 is 14 residues long. Germline V gives CDR1 DFQATT, CDR2 SNEGSKA (reference sequence). CDR3 region: CSAWGGRDTGELFF. CDR3 nucleotides: TGCAGTGCTTGGGGGGGCAGGGATACCGGGGAGCTGTTTTTT.

This clonotype has a count of ten or more. The genes are TRBV29-1 and TRBJ2-5; D ambiguous. Deletions cut 2 bases from V and 4 bases from J, with 8 bases between. Germline V CDR1 and CDR2: SQVTM, ANQGSEA. This CDR3 comprises 12 residues. For the CDR3, the DNA is TGCAGCGTTGAAATAGTCCCAGAGACCCAGTACTTC. Amino acid sequence: CSVEIVPETQYF. The whole variable domain, remainder taken from reference TRBV29-1 and TRBJ2-5, is SAVISQKPSRDICQRGTSLTIQCQVDSQVTMMFWYRQQPGQSLTLIATANQGSEATYESGFVIDKFPISRPNLTFSTLTVSNMSPEDSSIYLCSVEIVPETQYFGPGTRLLVL.

V and J are TRBV20-1 and TRBJ2-1, with 12 bases lining up with TRBD2. CDR1 and CDR2 (germline): DFQATT, SNEGSKA (reference sequence). CDR3 size: 14 residues. Trimming cost V 1 base and J 8 bases; bases outside gene matches: 3. The DNA of the CDR3 is TGCAGTGCTAGAGGACTAGCGGGAGTCGATGAGCAGTTCTTC. Translated, it gives CSARGLAGVDEQFF.

The rearrangement links TRBV25-1 to TRBJ2-1; TRBD2 might be the D (5 bases). Germline lookup yields CDR1 MGHDK and CDR2 SYGVNS. Trimming took 3 bases from V and 15 from J, leaving 18 bases between them. This CDR3 has 13 amino acids. CDR3 nucleotides: TGTGCCAGCAGTGAGGGAGACTACCGCCCGAGGTTCTTC. Translating gives CASSEGDYRPRFF.

This clonotype has just a few counts. The chain recombines TRBV20-1 with TRBJ2-7; D is ambiguous. The CDR3 totals 12 residues. V was pared by 0 bases and J by 6 bases, with 9 bases between. CDR1 and CDR2 (germline): DFQATT, SNEGSKA (reference sequence). CDR3 protein: CSARDQVAEQYF. Here the CDR3 DNA reads TGCAGTGCTAGAGATCAAGTAGCCGAGCAGTACTTC.

In its sample, this clonotype was seen a few times. V and J are TRBV6-1 and TRBJ2-2; 8 nucleotides align to TRBD1. The CDR3 length is 16 residues. The junction had 7 bases not matched to a gene; V was cut back by 7 bases and J by 0 bases. The germline CDR1 and CDR2 sequences are MNHNS and SASEGT. DNA of the CDR3: TGTGCCAGCAACCCAGGGGGCAGGGCGAACACCGGGGAGCTGTTTTTT. Translating gives CASNPGGRANTGELFF.

V is TRBV5-4 and J is TRBJ2-3; D is unresolved. CDR1 is SGHNT and CDR2 is YYREEE in the germline V gene (reference sequence). The CDR3 has 12 residues. V lost 2 bases and J 6 bases, leaving 7 bases between the germline ends. CDR3 protein: CASSFFLDTQYF. CDR3 bases: TGTGCCAGCAGCTTCTTTCTGGATACGCAGTATTTT.

This clonotype has only a few counts. The chain carries TRBV7-2 and TRBJ2-7, with D perhaps assigned TRBD1 or TRBD2 (5 bases each). The CDR3 sequence is 13 residues long. The germline V gene encodes CDR1 SGHTA and CDR2 FQGNSA. The V gene lost 1 base and the J gene lost 5 bases, with 9 bases spanning the gap. The CDR3 DNA sequence: TGTGCCAGCAGCTTAGTCAGGGAGCACGAGCAGTACTTC. It is translated as CASSLVREHEQYF.

In this sample, this clonotype turned up a few times. The chain joins TRBV12-3 or TRBV12-4 to TRBJ1-3; D is possibly TRBD1 (6 bases). V dropped 5 bases and J dropped 1 base, with 9 bases sitting between them. The CDR3 covers 14 residues. CDR3 in amino acids: CASSHRDSGNTIYF. The CDR3 DNA follows: TGTGCCAGCAGTCACAGGGATTCTGGAAACACCATATATTTT.

This clonotype was observed a few times. The V gene is TRBV2, the J gene TRBJ2-6; D uncertain. Per germline, CDR1 SNHLY and CDR2 FYNNEI. Trimming left V 5 bases short and J 1 base short, with 15 bases between. This CDR3 has 17 residues. Here the CDR3 DNA reads TGTGCCAGCAGTCGTCAACCCATACAATCTGGGGCCAACGTCCTGACTTTC. Amino acids: CASSRQPIQSGANVLTF.

This clonotype was observed a handful of times. The rearrangement links TRBV20-1 to TRBJ2-7; TRBD2 matches 11 bases. Germline V gene sequence: CDR1 DFQATT, CDR2 SNEGSKA (reference sequence). This CDR3 comprises 16 residues. The junction had 10 bases not matched to a gene; V was cut back by 0 bases and J by 6 bases. This CDR3 reads CSARDTGTSGGGEQYF. CDR3 bases: TGCAGTGCTAGAGATACAGGGACTAGCGGAGGGGGCGAGCAGTACTTC.

The chain carries TRBV12-3 or TRBV12-4 and TRBJ1-3, with 9 positions matching TRBD1. The CDR3 is made up of 16 amino acids. V was pared by 6 bases and J by 0 bases, with 6 bases of the junction left unmatched. In nucleotides, the CDR3 is TGTGCCAGCAGGCTACAGGGGGCCCACTCTGGAAACACCATATATTTT. It encodes CASRLQGAHSGNTIYF.

The CDR3 DNA reads TGTGCCAGCAGCTTAGTGGCAGGGGAGGGCTCACCCCTCCACTTT. This encodes CASSLVAGEGSPLHF. The genes are TRBV7-8 and TRBJ1-6; the D gene is possibly TRBD1 (6 bases). V was pared by 1 base and J by 10 bases, with 14 bases between. This CDR3 comprises 15 residues. From germline, CDR1 is SGHVS and CDR2 FQNEAQ.

This clonotype was observed a few times. V usage is TRBV30 and J usage is TRBJ2-7; D might be TRBD2 (6 bases). The CDR3 is 12 residues long. Trimming shortened V by 4 bases and J by 2 bases, and 9 bases separated the two germline ends. Per germline, CDR1 GTSNPN and CDR2 SVGIG (reference sequence). This CDR3 is CAWKPGAYEQYF. The CDR3 DNA is TGTGCCTGGAAGCCGGGAGCCTACGAGCAGTACTTC.

The chain links TRBV12-3 or TRBV12-4 to TRBJ1-5; 8 nucleotides match TRBD1. This CDR3 spans 13 amino acids. Trimming cost V 6 bases and J 6 bases; bases outside gene matches: 4. The CDR3 DNA follows: TGTGCCAGCAGACAGGGGGGTCGTCAGCCCCAGCATTTT. Protein product: CASRQGGRQPQHF.

This clonotype was detected once. The chain recombines TRBV10-3 with TRBJ2-3; 9 bases map to TRBD2. The CDR3 length is 15 residues. Per the germline V gene, CDR1 is ENHRY and CDR2 is SYGVKD. J lost 2 bases, V lost 10 bases, and 10 bases had no gene match. The CDR3 DNA reads TGTGCCACCACGGGGGCTAGCGGGGCCACAGATACGCAGTATTTT. Its translation: CATTGASGATDTQYF.